These 5 T cell receptor beta chains share one sample of origin, sequenced in a study of T cell responses to AZD1222 COVID-19 vaccine. Sequencing was performed with immunoSEQ multiplex PCR; in TCRdb, only in-frame clones are kept and a portion is missing. The data hold some 99,000 clones, with about 91% observed a single time. The sample in question was peripheral blood, obtained on day 0 of AZD1222 vaccination. The receptors here all came from an adult in good health.

CDR3 DNA sequence: TGTGCCAGCAGTTACTCCGACAGCTCTGGAAACACCATATATTTT. The encoded protein is CASSYSDSSGNTIYF. The J gene is TRBJ1-3, the V gene TRBV6-5; D is possibly TRBD1 (5 bases). The CDR3 runs to 15 residues. V dropped 0 bases and J dropped 0 bases, with 6 bases sitting between them. The germline V gene has CDR1 MNHEY and CDR2 SVGAGI.

The V and J genes are TRBV3-1 (or the pseudogene TRBV3-2) and TRBJ1-3; D gene uncertain. CDR1 is LGHDT, CDR2 YNNKEL, per germline (reference sequence). V lost 4 bases and J lost 1, with 2 bases in between. The CDR3 consists of 12 residues. The CDR3 coding sequence is TGTGCCAGCAGCCGATCTGGAAACACCATATATTTT. It codes for CASSRSGNTIYF.

This sequence joins TRBV25-1 and TRBJ2-7; D might be TRBD2 (5 bases). CDR1 and CDR2 from the germline V gene are MGHDK and SYGVNS. The length of the CDR3 is 13 residues. V was clipped by 2 bases and J by 4 bases, with 9 bases between them. Here the CDR3 DNA reads TGTGCCAGCAGTGAACTAGCAACTTACGAGCAGTACTTC. It is translated as CASSELATYEQYF.

This clone was observed a few times. The V gene is TRBV5-1, the J gene TRBJ2-7; a weak D match, TRBD2 (6 bases). Trimming took 4 bases from V and 2 from J, leaving 31 bases between them. The CDR3 loop spans 20 amino acids. Germline V gene lookup returns CDR1 SGHRS and CDR2 YFSETQ. The CDR3 DNA reads TGCGCCAGCAGCGCCGGGATACCGGGACTGGAGAATGGGGCGACCTACGAGCAGTACTTC. Its protein is CASSAGIPGLENGATYEQYF.

The chain recombines TRBV21-1 with TRBJ2-3; TRBD2 was called by the table and not checked on the DNA. TRBV21-1 is a known pseudogene. There are 16 residues in the CDR3. The CDR3 spells CASSKGRCRLTDTQYF. CDR3 sequence (DNA): TGTGCCAGCAGCAAAGGTCGGTGCCGACTCACAGATACGCAGTATTTT.